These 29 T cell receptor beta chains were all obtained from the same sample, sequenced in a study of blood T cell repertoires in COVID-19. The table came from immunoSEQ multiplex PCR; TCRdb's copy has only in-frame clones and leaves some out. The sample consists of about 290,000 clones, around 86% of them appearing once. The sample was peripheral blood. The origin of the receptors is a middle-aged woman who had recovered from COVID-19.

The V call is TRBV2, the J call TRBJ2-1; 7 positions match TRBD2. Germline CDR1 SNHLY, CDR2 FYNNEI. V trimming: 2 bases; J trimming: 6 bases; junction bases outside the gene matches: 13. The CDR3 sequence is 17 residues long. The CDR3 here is CASSESASGLQSNEQFF. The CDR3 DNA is TGTGCCAGCAGTGAATCGGCTAGCGGTCTACAGTCCAATGAGCAGTTCTTC.

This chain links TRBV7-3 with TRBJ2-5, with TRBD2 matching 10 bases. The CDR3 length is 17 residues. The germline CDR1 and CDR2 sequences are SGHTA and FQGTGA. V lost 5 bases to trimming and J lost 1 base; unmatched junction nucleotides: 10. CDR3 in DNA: TGTGCCAGCAGCCCACATGGTGGGACTAGCGCCCAAGAGACCCAGTACTTC. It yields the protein CASSPHGGTSAQETQYF.

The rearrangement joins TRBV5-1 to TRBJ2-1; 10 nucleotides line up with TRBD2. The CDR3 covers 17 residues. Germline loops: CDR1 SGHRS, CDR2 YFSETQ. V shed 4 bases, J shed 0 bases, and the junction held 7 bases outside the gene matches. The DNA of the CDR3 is TGCGCCAGCAGCCCTGGGACTAGCGTACGCTCCTACAATGAGCAGTTCTTC. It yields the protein CASSPGTSVRSYNEQFF. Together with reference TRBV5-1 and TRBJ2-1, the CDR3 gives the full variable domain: KAGVTQTPRYLIKTRGQQVTLSCSPISGHRSVSWYQQTPGQGLQFLFEYFSETQRNKGNFPGRFSGRQFSNSRSEMNVSTLELGDSALYLCASSPGTSVRSYNEQFFGPGTRLTVL.

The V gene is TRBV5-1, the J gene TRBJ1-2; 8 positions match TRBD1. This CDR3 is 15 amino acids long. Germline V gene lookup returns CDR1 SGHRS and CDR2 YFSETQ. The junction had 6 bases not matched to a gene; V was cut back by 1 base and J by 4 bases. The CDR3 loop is CASSLWTGLGYGYTF. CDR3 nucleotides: TGCGCCAGCAGCTTGTGGACAGGGCTAGGCTATGGCTACACCTTC. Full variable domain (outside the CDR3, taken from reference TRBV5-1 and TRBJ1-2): KAGVTQTPRYLIKTRGQQVTLSCSPISGHRSVSWYQQTPGQGLQFLFEYFSETQRNKGNFPGRFSGRQFSNSRSEMNVSTLELGDSALYLCASSLWTGLGYGYTFGSGTRLTVV.

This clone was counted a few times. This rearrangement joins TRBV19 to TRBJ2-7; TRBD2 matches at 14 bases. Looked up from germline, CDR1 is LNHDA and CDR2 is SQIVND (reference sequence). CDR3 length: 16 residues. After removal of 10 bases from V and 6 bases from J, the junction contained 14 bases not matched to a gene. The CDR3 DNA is TGTGCCACCGGCCCCGGGACTAGCGGGAGTGTAGGCGAGCAGTACTTC. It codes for CATGPGTSGSVGEQYF.

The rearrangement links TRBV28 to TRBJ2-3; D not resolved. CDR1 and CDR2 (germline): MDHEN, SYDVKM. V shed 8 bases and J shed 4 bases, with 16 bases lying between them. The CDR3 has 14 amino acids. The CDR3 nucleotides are TGTGCCAGCCAGTTTTCCGTGGGCCCAGATACGCAGTATTTT. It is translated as CASQFSVGPDTQYF.

As DNA, the CDR3 is TGTGCCAGCAGTCCCCCAAGCGGCCCAACCCCCTACGAGCAGTACTTC. This translates into CASSPPSGPTPYEQYF. The chain joins TRBV27 to TRBJ2-7; D possibly corresponds to TRBD2 (5 bases). Germline V gene data show CDR1 as MNHEY and CDR2 as SMNVEV (reference sequence). V was cut by 5 bases and J by 2 bases, with 19 bases left in between. The CDR3 is made up of 16 amino acids.

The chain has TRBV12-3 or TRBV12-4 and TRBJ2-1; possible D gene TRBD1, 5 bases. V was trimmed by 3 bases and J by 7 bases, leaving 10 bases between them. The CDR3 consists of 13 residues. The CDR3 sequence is CASSLQGLNEQFF. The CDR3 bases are TGTGCCAGCAGTTTGCAGGGCCTGAATGAGCAGTTCTTC.

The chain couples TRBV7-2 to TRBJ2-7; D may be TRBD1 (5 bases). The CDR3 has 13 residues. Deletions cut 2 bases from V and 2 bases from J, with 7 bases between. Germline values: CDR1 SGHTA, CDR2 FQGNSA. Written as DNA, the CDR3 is TGTGCCAGCAGCTTACCGACAGCCTACGAGCAGTACTTC. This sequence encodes CASSLPTAYEQYF.

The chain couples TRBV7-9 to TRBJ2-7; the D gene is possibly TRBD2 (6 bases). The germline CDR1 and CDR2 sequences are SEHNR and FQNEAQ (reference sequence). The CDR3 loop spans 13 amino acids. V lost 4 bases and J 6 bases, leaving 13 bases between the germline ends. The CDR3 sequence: CASSSGTPAEQYF. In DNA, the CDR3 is TGTGCCAGCAGCTCCGGGACTCCCGCCGAGCAGTACTTC.

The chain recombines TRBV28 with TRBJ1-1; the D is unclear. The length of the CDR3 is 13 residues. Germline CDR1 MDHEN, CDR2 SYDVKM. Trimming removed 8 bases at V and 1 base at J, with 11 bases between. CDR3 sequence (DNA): TGTGCCAGCTGCTTGAACGGGAACACTGAAGCTTTCTTT. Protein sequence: CASCLNGNTEAFF.

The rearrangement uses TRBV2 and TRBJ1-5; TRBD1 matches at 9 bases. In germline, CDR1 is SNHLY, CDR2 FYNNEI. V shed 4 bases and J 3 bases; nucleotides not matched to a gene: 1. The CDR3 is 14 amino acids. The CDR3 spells CASSGDRDNQPQHF. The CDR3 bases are TGTGCCAGCAGTGGGGACAGGGACAATCAGCCCCAGCATTTT.

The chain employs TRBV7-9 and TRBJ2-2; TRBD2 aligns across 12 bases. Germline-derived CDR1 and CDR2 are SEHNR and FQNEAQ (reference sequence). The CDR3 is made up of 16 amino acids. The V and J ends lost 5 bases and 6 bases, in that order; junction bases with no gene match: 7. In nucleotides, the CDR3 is TGTGCCAGCAGCCCGTCGACTAGCGGGAGTCCCGGGGAGCTGTTTTTT. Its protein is CASSPSTSGSPGELFF.

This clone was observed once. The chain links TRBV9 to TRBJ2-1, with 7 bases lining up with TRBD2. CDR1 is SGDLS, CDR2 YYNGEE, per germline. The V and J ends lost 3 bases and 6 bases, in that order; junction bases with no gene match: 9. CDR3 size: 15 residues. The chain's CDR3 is CASSARDYFSNEQFF. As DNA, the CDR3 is TGTGCCAGCAGCGCCCGGGACTACTTTTCCAATGAGCAGTTCTTC.

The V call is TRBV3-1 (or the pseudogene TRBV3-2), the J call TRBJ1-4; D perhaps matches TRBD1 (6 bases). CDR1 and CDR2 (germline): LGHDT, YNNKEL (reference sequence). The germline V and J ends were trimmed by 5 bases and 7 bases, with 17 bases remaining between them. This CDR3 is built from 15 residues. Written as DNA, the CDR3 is TGTGCCAGCAGCGCCCCCCGCAGGGGTGGTGAAAAACTGTTTTTT. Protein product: CASSAPRRGGEKLFF.

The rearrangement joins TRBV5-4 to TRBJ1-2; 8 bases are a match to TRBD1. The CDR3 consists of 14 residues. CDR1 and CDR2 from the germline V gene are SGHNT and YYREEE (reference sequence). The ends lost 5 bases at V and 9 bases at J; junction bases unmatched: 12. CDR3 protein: CASRKDREESSYTF. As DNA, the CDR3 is TGTGCCAGCAGGAAGGACAGGGAGGAATCTAGCTACACCTTC. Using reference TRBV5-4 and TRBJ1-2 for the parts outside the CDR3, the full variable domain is ETGVTQSPTHLIKTRGQQVTLRCSSQSGHNTVSWYQQALGQGPQFIFQYYREEENGRGNFPPRFSGLQFPNYSSELNVNALELDDSALYLCASRKDREESSYTFGSGTRLTVV.

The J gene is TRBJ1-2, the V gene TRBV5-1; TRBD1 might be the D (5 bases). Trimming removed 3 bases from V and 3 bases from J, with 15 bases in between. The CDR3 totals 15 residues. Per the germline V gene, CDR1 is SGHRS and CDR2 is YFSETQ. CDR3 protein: CASSSSATGDYGYTF. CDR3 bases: TGCGCCAGCAGCTCGTCGGCCACGGGGGACTATGGCTACACCTTC. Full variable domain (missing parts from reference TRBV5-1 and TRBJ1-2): KAGVTQTPRYLIKTRGQQVTLSCSPISGHRSVSWYQQTPGQGLQFLFEYFSETQRNKGNFPGRFSGRQFSNSRSEMNVSTLELGDSALYLCASSSSATGDYGYTFGSGTRLTVV.

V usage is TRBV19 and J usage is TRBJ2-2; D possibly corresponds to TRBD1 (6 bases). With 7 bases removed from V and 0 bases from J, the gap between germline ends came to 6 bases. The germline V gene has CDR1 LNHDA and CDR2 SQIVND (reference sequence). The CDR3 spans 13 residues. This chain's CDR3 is CASNRANTGELFF. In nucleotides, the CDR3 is TGTGCCAGTAACAGGGCGAACACCGGGGAGCTGTTTTTT.

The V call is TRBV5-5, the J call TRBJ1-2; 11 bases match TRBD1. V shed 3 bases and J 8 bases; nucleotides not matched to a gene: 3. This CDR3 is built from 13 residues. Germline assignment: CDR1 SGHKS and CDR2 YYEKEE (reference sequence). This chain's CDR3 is CASSSGQGDGYTF. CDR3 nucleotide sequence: TGTGCCAGCAGCTCGGGACAGGGGGACGGCTACACCTTC.

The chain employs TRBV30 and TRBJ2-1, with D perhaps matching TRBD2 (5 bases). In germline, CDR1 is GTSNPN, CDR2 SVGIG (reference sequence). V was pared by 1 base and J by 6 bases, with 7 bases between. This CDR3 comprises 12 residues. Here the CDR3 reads CAWSGTGNEQFF. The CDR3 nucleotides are TGTGCCTGGAGTGGGACTGGCAATGAGCAGTTCTTC.

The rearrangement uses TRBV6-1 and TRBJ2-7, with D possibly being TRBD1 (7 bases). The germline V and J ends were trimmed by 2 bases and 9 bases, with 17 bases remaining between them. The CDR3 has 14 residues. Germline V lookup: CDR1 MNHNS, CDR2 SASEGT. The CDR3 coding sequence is TGTGCCAGCAGTGAACCGGACAGGACTACGGGGCAGTACTTC. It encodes CASSEPDRTTGQYF.

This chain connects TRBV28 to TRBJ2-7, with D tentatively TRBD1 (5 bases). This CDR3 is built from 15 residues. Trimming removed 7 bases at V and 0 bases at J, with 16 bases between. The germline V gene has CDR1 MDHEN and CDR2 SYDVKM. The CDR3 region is CASTQGDISSYEQYF. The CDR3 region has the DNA TGTGCCAGCACCCAGGGCGACATCAGCTCCTACGAGCAGTACTTC.

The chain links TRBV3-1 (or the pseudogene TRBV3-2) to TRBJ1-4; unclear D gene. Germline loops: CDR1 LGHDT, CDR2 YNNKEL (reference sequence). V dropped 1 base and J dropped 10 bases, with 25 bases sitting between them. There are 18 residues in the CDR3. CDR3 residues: CASSQGTVGLGRPAKLFF. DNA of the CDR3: TGTGCCAGCAGCCAAGGTACAGTCGGACTAGGGCGTCCGGCAAAACTGTTTTTT.

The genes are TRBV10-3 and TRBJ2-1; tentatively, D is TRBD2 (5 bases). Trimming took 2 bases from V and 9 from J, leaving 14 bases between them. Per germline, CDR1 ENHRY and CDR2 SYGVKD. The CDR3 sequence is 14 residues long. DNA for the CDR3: TGTGCCATCAGTGAGGGCTGGGCGAGCGGTGAGCAGTTCTTC. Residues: CAISEGWASGEQFF.

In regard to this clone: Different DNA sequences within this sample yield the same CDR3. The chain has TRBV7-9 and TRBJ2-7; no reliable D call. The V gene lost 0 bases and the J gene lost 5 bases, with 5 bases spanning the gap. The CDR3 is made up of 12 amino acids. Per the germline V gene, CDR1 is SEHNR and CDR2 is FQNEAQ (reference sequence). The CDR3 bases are TGTGCCAGCAGCTTAGCTCGGGACGAGCAGTACTTC. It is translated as CASSLARDEQYF.

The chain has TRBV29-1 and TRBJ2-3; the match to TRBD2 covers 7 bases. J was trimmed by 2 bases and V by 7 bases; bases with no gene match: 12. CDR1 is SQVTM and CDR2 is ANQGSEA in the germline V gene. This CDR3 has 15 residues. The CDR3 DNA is TGCAGCGGGAAAGAGACTAGCTCATACACAGATACGCAGTATTTT. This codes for CSGKETSSYTDTQYF.

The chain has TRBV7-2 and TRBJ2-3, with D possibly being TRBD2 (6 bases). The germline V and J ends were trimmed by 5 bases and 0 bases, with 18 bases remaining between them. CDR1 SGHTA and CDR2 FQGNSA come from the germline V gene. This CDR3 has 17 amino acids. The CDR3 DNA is TGTGCCAGCAGCAAGGGTCCCCCGGGGGTTAGCACAGATACGCAGTATTTT. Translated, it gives CASSKGPPGVSTDTQYF.

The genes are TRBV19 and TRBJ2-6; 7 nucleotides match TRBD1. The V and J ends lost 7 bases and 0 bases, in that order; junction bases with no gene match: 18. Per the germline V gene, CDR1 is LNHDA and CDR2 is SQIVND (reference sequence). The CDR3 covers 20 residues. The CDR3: CASTIRTGPKGASGANVLTF. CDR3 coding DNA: TGTGCCAGTACTATCCGAACAGGGCCTAAGGGGGCCTCTGGGGCCAACGTCCTGACTTTC. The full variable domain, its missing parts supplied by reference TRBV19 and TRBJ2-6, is DGGITQSPKYLFRKEGQNVTLSCEQNLNHDAMYWYRQDPGQGLRLIYYSQIVNDFQKGDIAEGYSVSREKKESFPLTVTSAQKNPTAFYLCASTIRTGPKGASGANVLTFGAGSRLTVL.

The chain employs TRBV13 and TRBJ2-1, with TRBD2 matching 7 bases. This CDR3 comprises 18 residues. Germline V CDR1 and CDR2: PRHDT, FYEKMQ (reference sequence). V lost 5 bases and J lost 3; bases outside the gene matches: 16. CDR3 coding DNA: TGTGCCAGCAGCCGAGAAGGGAGGGCGGGGACGAGCTACAATGAGCAGTTCTTC. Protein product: CASSREGRAGTSYNEQFF.